The clone carrying this T cell receptor beta chain appeared a single time. Its antigen is unidentified. TCRdb's copy holds only in-frame clones and misses some; the assay was immunoSEQ multiplex PCR. Seen here are 1,500 to 2,000 clones, 29% observed once, and the top ten hold roughly three fifths. This entry comes from a study of STAT3 mutations in large granular lymphocyte leukemia. General study findings and limits: Differing intervals and regimens complicate linking therapy response to clone burden. Every T-cell large granular lymphocyte leukemia patient had at least one immunodominant TCR beta clonotype.

The V and J ends lost 4 bases and 1 base, in that order; junction bases with no gene match: 2. This CDR3 contains 14 residues. Germline CDR1 and CDR2: SGHRS and YFSETQ. The chain recombines TRBV5-1 with TRBJ2-3; 8 bases are shared with TRBD1. This receptor was taken from a male patient aged 50 to 60 with T-cell large granular lymphocyte leukemia. Some clones in this sample may be carry-over from other donors' samples. Sequenced: peripheral blood mononuclear cells. CDR3 protein: CASSGGQGTDTQYF. For the CDR3, the DNA is TGCGCCAGCAGCGGGGGACAGGGCACAGATACGCAGTATTTT.